The next 4 T cell receptor beta chains were all read from a single sample in a study of blood T cell repertoires in COVID-19. TCRdb's table, derived via immunoSEQ multiplex PCR, lists solely in-frame clones and lacks some. Of around 480,000 clones listed, roughly 90% are singletons. Sequencing was carried out using PBMCs or T cells enriched from blood (not recorded which). The receptors were gathered from a woman aged 18-35 years who had recovered from COVID-19.

This rearrangement joins TRBV11-2 to TRBJ2-7; 7 nucleotides line up with TRBD1. The length of the CDR3 is 16 residues. CDR1 SGHAT and CDR2 FQNNGV come from the germline V gene. V shed 7 bases, J shed 3 bases, and the junction held 15 bases outside the gene matches. CDR3 region: CASKKPYRDSNYEQYF. In nucleotides, the CDR3 is TGTGCCAGCAAAAAACCTTACCGGGACAGTAACTACGAGCAGTACTTC.

The genes are TRBV19 and TRBJ2-5, with 7 bases lining up with TRBD2. V was pared by 7 bases and J by 2 bases, with 13 bases of the junction left unmatched. This CDR3 spans 16 amino acids. Germline assignment: CDR1 LNHDA and CDR2 SQIVND (reference sequence). The CDR3 loop is CASKGRHREAQETQYF. The CDR3 DNA sequence: TGTGCCAGTAAAGGTAGGCACCGGGAGGCACAAGAGACCCAGTACTTC.

The chain carries TRBV4-1 and TRBJ2-1; 10 bases fit TRBD2. Germline V gene data show CDR1 as MGHRA and CDR2 as YSYEKL. J lost 4 bases, V lost 4 bases, and 7 bases had no gene match. This CDR3 spans 16 amino acids. In nucleotides, the CDR3 is TGCGCCAGCAGCCGCCTAGGACTAGCGGATTACAATGAGCAGTTCTTC. Residues: CASSRLGLADYNEQFF.

The rearrangement joins TRBV4-1 to TRBJ1-4; a possible D gene is TRBD1 (6 bases). CDR3 length equals 16 residues. Germline assignment: CDR1 MGHRA and CDR2 YSYEKL. Trimming pared 3 bases from V and 4 bases from J, leaving 15 bases between. The CDR3 bases are TGCGCCAGCAGCCACCCTGGGACACCAATTAATGAAAAACTGTTTTTT. Translating gives CASSHPGTPINEKLFF.